The TCR beta chain described here comes from a study of blood T cells in healthy people across ages. Whole-study results and caveats: Expanded clonotype changes were possibly confounded by unknown donor CMV status. TCR beta diversity, measured per million T cells, fell in a roughly linear way with age.

The people who gave samples were healthy Caucasians from Russia, aged 6 to 90. Trimming pared 2 bases from V and 6 bases from J, leaving 17 bases between. This CDR3 has 15 residues. Looked up from germline, CDR1 is SGHRS and CDR2 is YFSETQ. This clonotype was counted a few times. Its antigen is still unknown. Sample-barcoded 5' priming and a J-beta primer mix drove a second PCR of roughly 6 to 12 cycles. TCRdb re-analysed the 5' RACE reads in MiXCR, keeping a single row per CDR3 protein. The data hold about 690,000 distinct CDR3 sequences, with around two fifths observed a single time. This chain links TRBV5-1 with TRBJ1-2, with no clear D. The receptor was derived from a man at least 80 years old in good health. Material for sequencing was blood. The CDR3 protein is CASSFAPSSGDGYTF. CDR3 coding DNA: TGCGCCAGCAGCTTCGCCCCCAGCTCCGGGGATGGCTACACCTTC.